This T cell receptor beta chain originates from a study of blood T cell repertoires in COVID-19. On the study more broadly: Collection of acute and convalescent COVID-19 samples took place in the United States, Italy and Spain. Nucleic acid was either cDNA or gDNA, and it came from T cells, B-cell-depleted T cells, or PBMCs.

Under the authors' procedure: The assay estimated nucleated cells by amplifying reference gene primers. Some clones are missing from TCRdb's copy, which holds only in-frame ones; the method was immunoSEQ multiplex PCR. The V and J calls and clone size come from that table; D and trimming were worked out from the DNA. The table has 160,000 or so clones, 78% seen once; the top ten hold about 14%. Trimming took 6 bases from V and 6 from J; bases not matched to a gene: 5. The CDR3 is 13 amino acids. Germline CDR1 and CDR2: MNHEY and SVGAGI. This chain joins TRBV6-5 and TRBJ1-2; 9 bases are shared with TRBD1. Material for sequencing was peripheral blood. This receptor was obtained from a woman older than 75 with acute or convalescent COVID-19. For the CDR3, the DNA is TGTGCCAGCAGAGAGACAGGGGGAAATGGCTACACCTTC. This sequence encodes CASRETGGNGYTF.